Given below is one T cell receptor beta chain in context. CDR3 length equals 15 residues. The V gene end was trimmed by 1 base and the J gene end by 4 bases; junction bases not matched to a gene: 5. Per the germline V gene, CDR1 is SGHNT and CDR2 is YYREEE (reference sequence). TCRdb keeps only in-frame clones here, not all; method: immunoSEQ multiplex PCR. The data contain about 360,000 clones, approximately 86% of them singletons. The sample is drawn from a study of blood T cell repertoires in COVID-19. This chain uses TRBV5-4 with TRBJ1-1; TRBD1 matches at 9 bases. Sequenced material: peripheral blood. This TCR came from a human donor in a cohort sampled during active COVID-19. In DNA form, the CDR3 reads TGTGCCAGCAGCTTGTCGGCGACAGGGGGCACTGAAGCTTTCTTT. Translating gives CASSLSATGGTEAFF.